This record concerns one TCR beta chain sequence. Sequence at one end of the junction differs from germline and may be a read error. The patients had localized lung adenocarcinoma, a non-small cell subtype. CDR3 length: 14 residues. CDR1 is WNHNN, CDR2 SYGVQD, per germline (reference sequence). TCRdb independently ran MiXCR on the PCR reads; one entry per CDR3 protein. The sample lists 20,000 to 30,000 distinct CDR3 sequences, over 40% occurring once. The sample comes from a study of CD4 and CD8 cells across lung adenocarcinoma regions. This receptor was identified in a male donor with lung adenocarcinoma. The CD4 and CD8 labels of this study may be unreliable. Material for sequencing was CD4+ T cells from the center of a lung tumor. The chain combines TRBV10-1 with TRBJ2-3; D is tentatively TRBD1 or TRBD2 (6 bases each). The end of the DNA fits TRBJ2-7 better, so the J call may be wrong. The CDR3 coding sequence is TGCGCGAGCAGAGGGGGGCAGGACCAAGATACGCAGTACTTC. This sequence encodes CASRGGQDQDTQYF.